One and the same sample provided the 22 T cell receptor beta chains below, sequenced in a study of molecular identifiers for immune sequencing clone quantification. TCRdb re-called the PCR reads through MiXCR, storing one row per CDR3 protein. The table shows hundreds of thousands of distinct CDR3 sequences, with 25% occurring only once. Sequenced sample: naive CD8+ T cells from blood, with Jurkat cell RNA spiked in. Subset in this sample: FACS-sorted CD8+CD4-CCR7+CD45RA+ naive T cells. The receptors were sampled from a human donor in good health. Some libraries in this study had Jurkat cell RNA spiked in.

The V call is TRBV19, the J call TRBJ2-1; tentative D call: TRBD1 (6 bases). The V gene's germline CDR1 is LNHDA and CDR2 SQIVND (reference sequence). Trimming stripped 3 bases from V and 0 bases from J, with 9 bases between. The CDR3 runs 15 residues. CDR3 sequence reads: CASSIAGDSYNEQFF. The DNA of the CDR3 is TGTGCCAGTAGTATCGCAGGGGACTCCTACAATGAGCAGTTCTTC.

This clonotype was picked up a small number of times. The gene calls are TRBV4-3 and TRBJ2-7; tentatively, D is TRBD2 (5 bases). The V and J ends lost 0 bases and 0 bases respectively, with 15 bases between them. The CDR3 runs 17 residues. Germline CDR1 is LGHNA and CDR2 is YSLEER. The CDR3 DNA is TGCGCCAGCAGCCAAGATCGCAGCGACTATGGCTCCTACGAGCAGTACTTC. Residues: CASSQDRSDYGSYEQYF.

The V and J genes are TRBV27 and TRBJ1-2, with TRBD1 as a possible D gene (5 bases). Trimming cost V 5 bases and J 7 bases, with 14 bases left between them. CDR1 and CDR2 from the germline V gene are MNHEY and SMNVEV (reference sequence). This CDR3 is built from 13 residues. In DNA, the CDR3 is TGTGCCAGCAGTCGGGGGGGGGTTTCTGGCTACACCTTC. Translating it yields CASSRGGVSGYTF.

J is TRBJ2-1 and V is TRBV28; no clear D gene. The CDR3 length is 15 residues. Per the germline V gene, CDR1 is MDHEN and CDR2 is SYDVKM. Trimming removed 1 base at V and 8 bases at J, with 15 bases between. CDR3 region: CASSLSIPDRDEQFF. DNA of the CDR3: TGTGCCAGCAGTTTATCTATCCCGGACCGGGATGAGCAGTTCTTC.

This clonotype was recorded many times. The chain combines TRBV7-9 with TRBJ1-1; D remains unclear. V dropped 1 base and J dropped 1 base, with 7 bases sitting between them. The CDR3 extends over 14 amino acids. Germline CDR1 is SEHNR and CDR2 is FQNEAQ (reference sequence). The CDR3 reads CASSLGVSNTEAFF. CDR3 nucleotides: TGTGCCAGCAGCTTAGGCGTCTCGAACACTGAAGCTTTCTTT.

V and J are TRBV9 and TRBJ2-7, with D possibly TRBD1 on 5 matching bases. CDR1 is SGDLS, CDR2 YYNGEE, per germline. V was cut by 2 bases and J by 5 bases, with 11 bases left in between. This CDR3 is built from 13 residues. DNA for the CDR3: TGTGCCAGCAGCGTCCAGGGCTTCGACGAGCAGTACTTC. It translates to CASSVQGFDEQYF.

This clonotype occurred a few times. The rearrangement uses TRBV13 and TRBJ2-1; D call uncertain. The CDR3 totals 16 residues. Germline values: CDR1 PRHDT, CDR2 FYEKMQ (reference sequence). V was pared by 5 bases and J by 3 bases, with 17 bases between. The CDR3 nucleotides are TGTGCCAGCAGCAAAACCCGGGCACCCAACTACAATGAGCAGTTCTTC. Protein: CASSKTRAPNYNEQFF. The full variable domain, rest sourced from reference TRBV13 and TRBJ2-1, is AAGVIQSPRHLIKEKRETATLKCYPIPRHDTVYWYQQGPGQDPQFLISFYEKMQSDKGSIPDRFSAQQFSDYHSELNMSSLELGDSALYFCASSKTRAPNYNEQFFGPGTRLTVL.

At least ten counts were recorded for this clonotype. The V and J genes are TRBV28 and TRBJ1-5, with 7 positions matching TRBD1. The CDR3 consists of 15 residues. V was clipped by 5 bases and J by 0 bases; unmatched bases: 4. Germline V gene data show CDR1 as MDHEN and CDR2 as SYDVKM. The CDR3 DNA reads TGTGCCAGCAGTCTAACAGGGGTTAGCAATCAGCCCCAGCATTTT. Encoded protein: CASSLTGVSNQPQHF.

The J gene is TRBJ2-7, the V gene TRBV6-2 or TRBV6-3; D is possibly TRBD1 or TRBD2 (5 bases each). This CDR3 is built from 13 residues. V shed 0 bases and J shed 7 bases, with 10 bases lying between them. Germline values: CDR1 MNHEY, CDR2 SVGEGT. CDR3 DNA sequence: TGTGCCAGCAGTTACTCGAGGGGCAGAGAGCAGTACTTC. This gives the protein CASSYSRGREQYF.

This clonotype was counted at least ten times. The V call is TRBV18, the J call TRBJ1-4; 8 bases map to TRBD1. The germline V gene has CDR1 KGHSH and CDR2 LQKENI. The CDR3 is 16 amino acids. With 4 bases clipped from V and 7 bases from J, the junction kept 11 bases outside the gene matches. CDR3 sequence (DNA): TGTGCCAGCTCACTTCAAGCAGGGGGCGAAGGTGAAAAACTGTTTTTT. Its protein product is CASSLQAGGEGEKLFF.

About this clonotype itself: One junction end disagrees with the germline gene, perhaps due to a read error. The chain is built from TRBV4-1 and TRBJ1-1; D unclear. The CDR3 consists of 15 residues. Germline V CDR1 and CDR2: MGHRA, YSYEKL. CDR3 sequence: CASRQGGLVSTEAFF. DNA of the CDR3: TGCGCCAGCAGACAAGGAGGTCTCGTGAGCACTGAAGCTTTCTTT.

This clonotype was detected many times. The chain uses TRBV6-5 and TRBJ2-5; unclear D gene. The V and J ends lost 6 bases and 1 base respectively, with 12 bases between them. CDR1 is MNHEY and CDR2 is SVGAGI in the germline V gene. The CDR3 extends over 14 amino acids. The CDR3 DNA is TGTGCCAGCAGATCGGAGTATTTCCAAGAGACCCAGTACTTC. It is translated as CASRSEYFQETQYF.

This clonotype has only a few counts. The rearrangement uses TRBV10-3 and TRBJ2-7, with TRBD2 identical over 8 bases. Germline V gene data show CDR1 as ENHRY and CDR2 as SYGVKD. The trim removed 10 bases at V and 3 bases at J, leaving 14 bases unmatched. This CDR3 spans 15 amino acids. CDR3 nucleotide sequence: TGTGCCACCGAGACTAGCGAGGGGTGGAACTACGAGCAGTACTTC. Translation: CATETSEGWNYEQYF.

Comment on this clonotype: An end of the junction differs from the germline gene, which may be a read error. The genes are TRBV2 and TRBJ2-7, with D maybe TRBD1 (6 bases). The length of the CDR3 is 14 residues. Per germline, CDR1 SNHLY and CDR2 FYNNEI. DNA for the CDR3: TGTGCCCGCAGTGGGGGCTTCCCGGGCTACGAGCAGTACTTC. Its protein product is CARSGGFPGYEQYF.

The DNA for the CDR3 is TGTGCCAGCAATTCCATCGGGGGCGAGCAGTACTTC. It codes for CASNSIGGEQYF. The V and J genes are TRBV27 and TRBJ2-7; TRBD2 might be the D (6 bases). The CDR3 sequence is 12 residues long. CDR1 is MNHEY and CDR2 is SMNVEV in the germline V gene (reference sequence). V dropped 7 bases and J dropped 6 bases, with 13 bases sitting between them.

Remarks on this clonotype: No conserved phenylalanine or tryptophan ends this CDR3, so it is likely a read error. CDR3 sequence: CASSLAGVSYEQYS. Written as DNA, the CDR3 is TGTGCCAGCAGTTTAGCGGGAGTCTCCTACGAGCAGTACTCC. This chain uses TRBV27 with TRBJ2-7; 7 bases fit TRBD2. From germline, CDR1 is MNHEY and CDR2 SMNVEV (reference sequence). This CDR3 has 14 amino acids. The junction had 1 base not matched to a gene; V was cut back by 2 bases and J by 0 bases.

The rearrangement links TRBV20-1 to TRBJ2-5, with a weak D call TRBD1 (6 bases). The V gene lost 0 bases and the J gene lost 3 bases, with 20 bases spanning the gap. Germline V gene data show CDR1 as DFQATT and CDR2 as SNEGSKA (reference sequence). CDR3 length equals 17 residues. The CDR3 spells CSARDRPDSVPEETQYF. The CDR3 bases are TGCAGTGCTAGAGATCGGCCGGACAGCGTCCCTGAAGAGACCCAGTACTTC.

This chain uses TRBV7-9 with TRBJ1-2; 10 nucleotides match TRBD1. Per the germline V gene, CDR1 is SEHNR and CDR2 is FQNEAQ (reference sequence). The junction had 13 bases not matched to a gene; V was cut back by 4 bases and J by 8 bases. This CDR3 is 16 amino acids long. CDR3 residues: CASSSAPHDRGRGYTF. In nucleotides, the CDR3 is TGTGCCAGCAGCTCCGCCCCGCACGACAGGGGGCGGGGCTACACCTTC.

This clonotype appeared many times. The chain combines TRBV15 with TRBJ1-1; D uncertain. This CDR3 contains 13 residues. Germline-derived CDR1 and CDR2 are LNHNV and YYDKDF (reference sequence). V dropped 1 base and J dropped 3 bases, with 6 bases sitting between them. The CDR3: CATSRAGYTEAFF. DNA for the CDR3: TGTGCCACCAGCAGAGCTGGTTACACTGAAGCTTTCTTT.

On this clonotype: With a much larger clone just one base away, this may be a read error. This chain uses TRBV7-9 with TRBJ1-2; no definite D call. There are 13 residues in the CDR3. Germline CDR1 SEHNR, CDR2 FQNEAQ (reference sequence). CDR3 in DNA: TGTGCCAACAGCTTAGCAGGAACCAATGGCTACACCTTC. Translating gives CANSLAGTNGYTF.

The genes are TRBV19 and TRBJ2-1; D gene unclear. Trimming left V 9 bases short and J 8 bases short, with 8 bases between. The CDR3 runs to 10 residues. The germline CDR1 and CDR2 sequences are LNHDA and SQIVND (reference sequence). This CDR3 reads CASGFHEQFF. The CDR3 DNA reads as TGTGCCAGCGGGTTCCATGAGCAGTTCTTC.

Note on this clonotype: A much larger clone sits a single nucleotide away, making a read error possible. This rearrangement joins TRBV24-1 to TRBJ2-1; 12 nucleotides match TRBD2. CDR3 length: 17 residues. Germline V gene lookup returns CDR1 KGHDR and CDR2 SFDVKD. V was pared by 7 bases and J by 6 bases, with 12 bases of the junction left unmatched. CDR3 sequence (DNA): TGTGCCACCAGATCTTCCCGACTAGCGGGAGTAGGCAATGAGCAGTTCTTC. Translating gives CATRSSRLAGVGNEQFF.